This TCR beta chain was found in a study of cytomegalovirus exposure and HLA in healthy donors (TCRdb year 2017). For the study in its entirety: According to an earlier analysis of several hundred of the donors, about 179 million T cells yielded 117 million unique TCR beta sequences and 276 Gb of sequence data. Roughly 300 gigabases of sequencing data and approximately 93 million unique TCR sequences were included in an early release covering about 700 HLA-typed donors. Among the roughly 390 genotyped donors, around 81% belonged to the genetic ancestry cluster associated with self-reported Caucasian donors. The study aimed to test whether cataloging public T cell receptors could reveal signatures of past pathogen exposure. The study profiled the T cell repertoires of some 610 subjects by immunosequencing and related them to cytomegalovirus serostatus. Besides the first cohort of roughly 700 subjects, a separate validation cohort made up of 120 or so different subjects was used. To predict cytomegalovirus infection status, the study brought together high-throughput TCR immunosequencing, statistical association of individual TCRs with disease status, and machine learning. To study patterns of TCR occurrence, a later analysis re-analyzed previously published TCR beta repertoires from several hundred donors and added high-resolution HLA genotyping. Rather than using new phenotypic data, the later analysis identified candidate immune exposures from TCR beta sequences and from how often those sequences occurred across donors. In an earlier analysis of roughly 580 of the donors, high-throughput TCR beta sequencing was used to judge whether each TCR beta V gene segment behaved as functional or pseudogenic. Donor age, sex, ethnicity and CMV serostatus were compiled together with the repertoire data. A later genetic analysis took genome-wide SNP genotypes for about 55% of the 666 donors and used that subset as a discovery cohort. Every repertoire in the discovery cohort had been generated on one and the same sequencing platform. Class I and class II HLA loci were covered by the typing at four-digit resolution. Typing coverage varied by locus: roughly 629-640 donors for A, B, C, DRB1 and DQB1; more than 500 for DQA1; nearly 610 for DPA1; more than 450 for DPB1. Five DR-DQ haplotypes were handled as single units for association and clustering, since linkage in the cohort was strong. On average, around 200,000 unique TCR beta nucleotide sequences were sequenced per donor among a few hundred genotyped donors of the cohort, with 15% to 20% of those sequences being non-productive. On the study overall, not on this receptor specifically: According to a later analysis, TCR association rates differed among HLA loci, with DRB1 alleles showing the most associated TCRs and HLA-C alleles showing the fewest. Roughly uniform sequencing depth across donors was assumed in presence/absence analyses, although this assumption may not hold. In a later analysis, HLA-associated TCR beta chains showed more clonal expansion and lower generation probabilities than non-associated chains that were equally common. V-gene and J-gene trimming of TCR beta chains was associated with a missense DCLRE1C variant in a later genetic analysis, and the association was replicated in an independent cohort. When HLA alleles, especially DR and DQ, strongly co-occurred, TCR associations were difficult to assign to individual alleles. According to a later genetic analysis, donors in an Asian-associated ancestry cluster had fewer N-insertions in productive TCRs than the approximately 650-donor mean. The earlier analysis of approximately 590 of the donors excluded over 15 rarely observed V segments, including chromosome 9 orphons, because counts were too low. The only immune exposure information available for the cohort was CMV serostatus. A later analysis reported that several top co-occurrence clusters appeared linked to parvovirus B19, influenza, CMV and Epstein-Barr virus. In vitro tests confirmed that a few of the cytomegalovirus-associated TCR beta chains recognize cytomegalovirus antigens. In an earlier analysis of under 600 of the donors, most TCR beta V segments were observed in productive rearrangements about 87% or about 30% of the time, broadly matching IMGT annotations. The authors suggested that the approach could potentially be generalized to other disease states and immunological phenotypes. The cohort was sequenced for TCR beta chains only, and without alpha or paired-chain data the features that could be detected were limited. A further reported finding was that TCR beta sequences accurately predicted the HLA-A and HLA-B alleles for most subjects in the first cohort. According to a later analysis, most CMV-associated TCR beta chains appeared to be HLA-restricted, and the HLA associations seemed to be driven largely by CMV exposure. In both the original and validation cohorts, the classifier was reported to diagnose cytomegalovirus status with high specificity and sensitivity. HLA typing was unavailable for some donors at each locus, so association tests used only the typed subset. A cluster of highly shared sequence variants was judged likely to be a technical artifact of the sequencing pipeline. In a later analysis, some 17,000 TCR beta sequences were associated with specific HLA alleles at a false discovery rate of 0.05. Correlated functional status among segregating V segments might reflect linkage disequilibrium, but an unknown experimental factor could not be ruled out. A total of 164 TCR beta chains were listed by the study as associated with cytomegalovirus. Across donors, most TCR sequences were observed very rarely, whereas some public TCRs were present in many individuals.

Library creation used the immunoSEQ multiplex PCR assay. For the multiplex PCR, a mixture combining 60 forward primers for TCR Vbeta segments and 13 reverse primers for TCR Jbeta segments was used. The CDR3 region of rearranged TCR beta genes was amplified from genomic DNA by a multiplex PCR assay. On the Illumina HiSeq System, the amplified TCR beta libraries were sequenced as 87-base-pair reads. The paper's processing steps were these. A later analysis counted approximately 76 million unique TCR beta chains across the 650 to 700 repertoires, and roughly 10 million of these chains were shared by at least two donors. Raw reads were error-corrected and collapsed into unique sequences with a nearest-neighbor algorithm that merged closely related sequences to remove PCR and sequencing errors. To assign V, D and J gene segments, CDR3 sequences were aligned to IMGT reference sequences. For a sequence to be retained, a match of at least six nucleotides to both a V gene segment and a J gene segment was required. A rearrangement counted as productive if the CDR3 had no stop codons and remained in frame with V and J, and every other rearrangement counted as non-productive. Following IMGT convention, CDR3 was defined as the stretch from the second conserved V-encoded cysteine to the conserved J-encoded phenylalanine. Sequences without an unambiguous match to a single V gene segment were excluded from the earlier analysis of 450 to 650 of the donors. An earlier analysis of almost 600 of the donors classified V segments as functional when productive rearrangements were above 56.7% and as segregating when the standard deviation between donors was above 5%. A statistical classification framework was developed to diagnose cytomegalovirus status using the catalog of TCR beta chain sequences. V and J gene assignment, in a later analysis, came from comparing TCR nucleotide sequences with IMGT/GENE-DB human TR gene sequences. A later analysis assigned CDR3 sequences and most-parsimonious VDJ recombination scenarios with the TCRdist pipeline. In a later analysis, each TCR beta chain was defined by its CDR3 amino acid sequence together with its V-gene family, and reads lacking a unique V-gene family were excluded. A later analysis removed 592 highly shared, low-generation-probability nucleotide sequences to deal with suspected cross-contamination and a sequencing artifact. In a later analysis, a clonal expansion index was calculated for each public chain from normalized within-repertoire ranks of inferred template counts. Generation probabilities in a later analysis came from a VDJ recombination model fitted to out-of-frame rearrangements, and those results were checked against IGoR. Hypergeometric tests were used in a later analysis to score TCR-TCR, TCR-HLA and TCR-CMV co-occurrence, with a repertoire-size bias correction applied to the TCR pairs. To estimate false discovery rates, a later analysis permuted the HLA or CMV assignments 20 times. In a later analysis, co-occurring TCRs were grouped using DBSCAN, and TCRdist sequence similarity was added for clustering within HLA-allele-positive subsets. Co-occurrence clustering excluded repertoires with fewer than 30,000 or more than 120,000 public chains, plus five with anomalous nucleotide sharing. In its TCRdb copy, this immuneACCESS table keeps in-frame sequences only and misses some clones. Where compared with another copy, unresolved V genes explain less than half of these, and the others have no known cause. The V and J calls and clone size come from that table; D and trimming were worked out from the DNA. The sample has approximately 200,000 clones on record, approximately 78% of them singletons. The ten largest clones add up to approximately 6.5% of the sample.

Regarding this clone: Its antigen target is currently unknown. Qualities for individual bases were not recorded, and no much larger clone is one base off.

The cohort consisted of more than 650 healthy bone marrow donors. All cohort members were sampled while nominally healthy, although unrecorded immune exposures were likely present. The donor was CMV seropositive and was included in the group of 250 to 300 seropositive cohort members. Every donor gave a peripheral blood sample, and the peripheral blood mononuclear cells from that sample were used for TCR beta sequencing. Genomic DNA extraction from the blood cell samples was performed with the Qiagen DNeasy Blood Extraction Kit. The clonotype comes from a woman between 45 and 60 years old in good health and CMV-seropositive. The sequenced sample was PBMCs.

DNA sequence: TGCGCCAGCAGCCCTGGGGGGAAACAAGAGACCCAGTACTTC. The resulting protein is CASSPGGKQETQYF. The V and J segments used are TRBV4-1 and TRBJ2-5; a weak D assignment points to TRBD2 (6 bases agree). The CDR3 sequence holds 14 residues, the cysteine and phenylalanine included. The read is trimmed to its CDR3 DNA, 42 bases read in frame from base 1. V lost 4 bases and J lost 2 bases; the stretch between them is 11 bases long. CDR1 and CDR2, looked up from the germline V gene, are MGHRA and YSYEKL.